The 13 T cell receptor beta chains below come from one sample, sequenced in a study of shared clonotypes between healthy human individuals. Measured with immunoSEQ multiplex PCR; TCRdb has only the in-frame clones, and not every one. The repertoire has 1 million to 1.3 million clones, about 84% of them found once; the top ten carry 0.6% to 0.7%. The sample comprised memory CD4+ T cells from PBMCs. The sample's subset: CD45RA-negative fraction. The source is a man in his late teens or twenties in good health. Some clones in this sample may be carry-over from other donors' samples.

V is TRBV7-8 and J is TRBJ2-5; 7 bases agree with TRBD1. CDR1 and CDR2 (germline): SGHVS, FQNEAQ. V shed 8 bases, J shed 2 bases, and the junction held 8 bases outside the gene matches. The CDR3 runs to 14 residues. The CDR3 here is CASGQQGLQETQYF. Written as DNA, the CDR3 is TGTGCCAGCGGGCAACAGGGGCTGCAAGAGACCCAGTACTTC. Looking up the rest from reference TRBV7-8 and TRBJ2-5 gives the full variable domain: GAGVSQSPRYKVAKRGQDVALRCDPISGHVSLFWYQQALGQGPEFLTYFQNEAQLDKSGLPSDRFFAERPEGSVSTLKIQRTQQEDSAVYLCASGQQGLQETQYFGPGTRLLVL.

V gene TRBV6-5 combines with J gene TRBJ1-2; TRBD1 is a possible D gene (5 bases). V was clipped by 3 bases and J by 2 bases, with 13 bases between them. CDR3 length: 15 amino acids. Germline V lookup: CDR1 MNHEY, CDR2 SVGAGI. Here the CDR3 reads CASSYWGRENYGYTF. The CDR3 region has the DNA TGTGCCAGCAGTTATTGGGGACGGGAGAACTATGGCTACACCTTC.

This clone occurred a few times. The rearrangement links TRBV10-3 to TRBJ1-1; TRBD1 is a possible D gene (6 bases). The ends were cut back, 10 bases at V and 6 bases at J, with 15 bases in the middle. Germline V CDR1 and CDR2: ENHRY, SYGVKD. CDR3 length: 12 residues. Here the CDR3 reads CASQGPTPEAFF. Written as DNA, the CDR3 is TGTGCCAGCCAGGGGCCAACCCCTGAAGCTTTCTTT.

This sequence joins TRBV28 and TRBJ2-7, with 9 bases that match TRBD1. The CDR3 is 15 residues long. Trimming took 10 bases from V and 3 from J; bases not matched to a gene: 13. Germline CDR1 reads MDHEN; CDR2 reads SYDVKM. In DNA, the CDR3 is TGTGCCATCTCGGCCTCCGGGACAGGGAACTACGAGCAGTACTTC. Protein sequence: CAISASGTGNYEQYF.

As regards this clone: A read error is possible here, since a much larger clone lies one base away. The chain links TRBV11-2 to TRBJ2-5; 8 bases are shared with TRBD1. This CDR3 comprises 12 residues. Germline V gives CDR1 SGHAT, CDR2 FQNNGV. CDR3 residues: CASSVEQGDQYF. As DNA, the CDR3 is TGTGCCAGCAGCGTAGAACAGGGGGACCAGTACTTC.

The chain uses TRBV29-1 and TRBJ2-4, with TRBD1 matching 8 bases. The CDR3 is 13 amino acids. Germline CDR1 reads SQVTM; CDR2 reads ANQGSEA. The V segment lost 7 bases and the J segment 5 bases; nucleotides outside the gene matches: 7. The CDR3 DNA is TGCAGCGCCCTAACAGGGGGACAAAACATTCAGTACTTC. This gives the protein CSALTGGQNIQYF.

In the case of this clone: The same CDR3 arises from other DNA sequences in this sample as well. V gene TRBV28 combines with J gene TRBJ1-1, with 9 bases aligning to TRBD1. J lost 2 bases, V lost 5 bases, and 6 bases had no gene match. In germline, CDR1 is MDHEN, CDR2 SYDVKM. The CDR3 is 15 residues long. The CDR3 DNA reads TGTGCCAGCAGTCCGACCACAGGGGGCAACACTGAAGCTTTCTTT. It yields the protein CASSPTTGGNTEAFF.

The rearrangement links TRBV5-4 to TRBJ2-3; D is unresolved. V lost 4 bases to trimming and J lost 3 bases, with 12 bases between them. Germline CDR1 is SGHNT and CDR2 is YYREEE (reference sequence). This CDR3 has 14 amino acids. For the CDR3, the DNA is TGTGCCAGCAGCCATCAAGCACCAACAGATACGCAGTATTTT. Amino acid sequence: CASSHQAPTDTQYF.

This clone appeared a few times. The chain combines TRBV5-4 with TRBJ2-7; 8 bases are a match to TRBD1. Germline CDR1 is SGHNT and CDR2 is YYREEE (reference sequence). The CDR3 runs 15 residues. With V trimmed by 2 bases and J by 7 bases, 11 bases remained unmatched. Here the CDR3 DNA reads TGTGCCAGCAGCTTACCGGGACAGGTGATTGCAGAGCAGTACTTC. Its protein product is CASSLPGQVIAEQYF. The whole variable domain, filled in from reference TRBV5-4 and TRBJ2-7, reads ETGVTQSPTHLIKTRGQQVTLRCSSQSGHNTVSWYQQALGQGPQFIFQYYREEENGRGNFPPRFSGLQFPNYSSELNVNALELDDSALYLCASSLPGQVIAEQYFGPGTRLTVT.

The rearrangement links TRBV28 to TRBJ1-5, with a tentative D call TRBD1 (5 bases). Deletions cut 7 bases from V and 3 bases from J, with 16 bases between. The germline V gene encodes CDR1 MDHEN and CDR2 SYDVKM. There are 15 residues in the CDR3. The CDR3: CASISPWGDNQPQHF. The CDR3 nucleotides are TGTGCCAGCATCTCCCCTTGGGGCGACAATCAGCCCCAGCATTTT.

Comment on this clone: One end of the junction varies from germline; a read error may be responsible. Other DNA sequences in this specimen translate into the identical CDR3. The CDR3 nucleotides are TGTGCCAGTAGCTTGGGGATAGAGGGATGGGGGCAAGAGACCCAGTACTTC. Translating it yields CASSLGIEGWGQETQYF. The chain links TRBV5-6 to TRBJ2-5; possibly TRBD1 or TRBD2 for D (5 bases each). Germline CDR1 and CDR2: SGHDT and YYEEEE. CDR3 size: 17 residues.

This clone is a singleton in its sample. The rearrangement uses TRBV29-1 and TRBJ1-4, with TRBD1 identical over 7 bases. The CDR3 length is 13 residues. The germline gives CDR1 SQVTM, CDR2 ANQGSEA. V gave up 3 bases and J gave up 10 bases; unmatched junction bases: 8. CDR3 coding DNA: TGCAGCGTTGAGGCAGGGGGTAGTGGAAAACTGTTTTTT. It specifies CSVEAGGSGKLFF.

A note on this clone: Other DNA sequences from this sample encode an identical CDR3 as well. The rearrangement joins TRBV2 to TRBJ2-3, with D unclear. In germline, CDR1 is SNHLY, CDR2 FYNNEI. The length of the CDR3 is 14 residues. Between the trimmed V and J ends, which lost 2 bases and 0 bases, there was a span of 6 bases. CDR3 bases: TGTGCCAGCAGTGAATCAGCGAGCACAGATACGCAGTATTTT. It specifies CASSESASTDTQYF.